Following are 20 T cell receptor beta chains from one sample sequenced in a study of T cell clonality in common variable immunodeficiency (dated by TCRdb to the mid-2010s). Antigens of these TCRs are unknown. What the study reported, not specific to this receptor: CVID TCRbeta sequences reportedly showed fewer deletions and N-nucleotide insertions and lacked highly modified clones with 13 or more V deletions.

Library preparation was by the immunoSEQ multiplex PCR assay. The clones in this table, taken by TCRdb from immuneACCESS, are in-frame only. Not every clone is retained; where verified, under half of the shortfall comes from an unresolved V gene, and the cause of the rest is unknown. This sample holds 32,000 or so clones in total, without any singletons. The ten largest make up 6.1% of the sample. The sequenced sample consisted of peripheral blood mononuclear cells. The receptors were sampled from a human donor with common variable immunodeficiency.

Comment on this clone: The sequence runs out 3 residues before the end of the CDR3; the remainder is reconstructed from the germline J gene. The J gene is TRBJ1-3, the V gene TRBV19; TRBD1 matches 7 bases. The germline V gene has CDR1 LNHDA and CDR2 SQIVND (reference sequence). With 4 bases clipped from V and 0 bases from J, the junction kept 9 bases outside the gene matches. This CDR3 has 17 residues. The chain's CDR3 is CASSTHLGQLSGNTIYF. The CDR3 bases that were read are TGTGCCAGTAGTACCCACTTGGGACAGCTCTCTGGAAACACC.

This clone has just a few counts. The read terminates 3 residues ahead of where the CDR3 ends, so the germline J gene completes it. The chain uses TRBV6-2 or TRBV6-3 and TRBJ2-2; a possible D gene is TRBD1 (5 bases). The length of the CDR3 is 13 residues. Per the germline V gene, CDR1 is MNHEY and CDR2 is SVGEGT. V was trimmed by 0 bases and J by 10 bases, leaving 9 bases between them. Incomplete CDR3 DNA: TGTGCCAGCAGTTACTCCTATGGACAGGAG. As protein: CASSYSYGQE. The entire CDR3 protein reads CASSYSYGQELFF.

As to this clone: Read coverage stops 3 residues before the CDR3 terminus; the germline J gene supplies the remainder. The chain recombines TRBV2 with TRBJ2-2, with 9 positions matching TRBD1. Unmatched junction bases numbered 13, after V lost 6 bases and J lost 2 bases. Germline V gene sequence: CDR1 SNHLY, CDR2 FYNNEI. The CDR3 is 18 amino acids. CDR3 bases read: TGTGCCAGCAGCCAAAAGTTAACAGGGGGCTCAAACACCGGGGAG. This translates into CASSQKLTGGSNTGE. The whole CDR3 region reads CASSQKLTGGSNTGELFF. Full variable domain (remainder filled in from reference TRBV2 and TRBJ2-2): EPEVTQTPSHQVTQMGQEVILRCVPISNHLYFYWYRQILGQKVEFLVSFYNNEISEKSEIFDDQFSVERPDGSNFTLKIRSTKLEDSAMYFCASSQKLTGGSNTGELFFGEGSRLTVL.

Details on this clone: The read finishes 3 residues shy of the CDR3 end, and the germline J gene is used to complete it. V is TRBV30 and J is TRBJ2-1; 11 positions match TRBD1. The CDR3 loop spans 17 amino acids. V lost 0 bases to trimming and J lost 5 bases; unmatched junction nucleotides: 9. Germline V gene data show CDR1 as GTSNPN and CDR2 as SVGIG (reference sequence). The CDR3 loop reads CAWSVPRPGQGDNEQFF. The CDR3 DNA, read in part, is TGTGCCTGGAGTGTACCTCGACCGGGACAGGGGGACAATGAG.

As to this clone: The CDR3 is cut off 3 residues early in the read; its end comes from the germline J gene. The rearrangement uses TRBV6-1 and TRBJ2-5; 11 bases fit TRBD2. Per germline, CDR1 MNHNS and CDR2 SASEGT. The length of the CDR3 is 15 residues. The ends lost 3 bases at V and 4 bases at J; junction bases unmatched: 4. The sequenced CDR3 bases are TGTGCCAGCAGTGATAGCGGGGGGGCCGGAGAGACC. This codes for CASSDSGGAGET. The full CDR3 is CASSDSGGAGETQYF.

In its sample, this clone ranks as medium-sized. Coverage ceases 3 residues before the CDR3 finishes, and the germline J gene fills in the end. The chain recombines TRBV7-9 with TRBJ1-3; D possibly corresponds to TRBD1 (6 bases). Trimming took off 5 bases at V and 4 bases at J, with 9 bases between the two ends. The CDR3 is made up of 13 amino acids. Germline V gene data show CDR1 as SEHNR and CDR2 as FQNEAQ (reference sequence). The CDR3 bases that were read are TGTGCCAGCAGCGCCGGGACAGGAAACACC. Its translation is CASSAGTGNT. The entire CDR3 sequence reads CASSAGTGNTIYF.

This clone occurred a few times. The CDR3 end lies 3 residues beyond the end of the read and is filled in from the germline J gene. V is TRBV2 and J is TRBJ1-5; 9 bases align to TRBD1. V gave up 3 bases and J gave up 0 bases; unmatched junction bases: 9. Germline V gene data show CDR1 as SNHLY and CDR2 as FYNNEI. This CDR3 is 18 amino acids long. The CDR3 here is CASSDRRTGVYSNQPQHF. The DNA read from the CDR3 is TGTGCCAGCAGTGATAGAAGGACAGGGGTTTATAGCAATCAGCCC. The whole variable domain, filled in from reference TRBV2 and TRBJ1-5, reads EPEVTQTPSHQVTQMGQEVILRCVPISNHLYFYWYRQILGQKVEFLVSFYNNEISEKSEIFDDQFSVERPDGSNFTLKIRSTKLEDSAMYFCASSDRRTGVYSNQPQHFGDGTRLSIL.

This clone was recorded at least ten times. CDR3 DNA (partial): TGCGCCAGCAGGGGAGAGACAGGGGGAGAGACC. Residues: CASRGETGGET. The complete CDR3 sequence is CASRGETGGETQYF. The J gene is TRBJ2-5, the V gene TRBV5-1; 9 bases are shared with TRBD1. The sequence runs out 3 residues before the end of the CDR3; the remainder is reconstructed from the germline J gene. There are 14 residues in the CDR3. V was pared by 5 bases and J by 4 bases, with 6 bases of the junction left unmatched. Germline V gene lookup returns CDR1 SGHRS and CDR2 YFSETQ.

In this sample, this clone turned up a few times. The CDR3 here is CASSAWDRSLTTQYF. CDR3 bases read: TGTGCCAGCAGCGCCTGGGACAGGTCCCTGACGACC. This chain uses TRBV7-9 with TRBJ2-5; 8 bases line up with TRBD1. The read gets to within 3 residues of the CDR3 end, and the germline J gene fills in the rest. J was trimmed by 7 bases and V by 5 bases; bases with no gene match: 12. The CDR3 length is 15 residues. Germline CDR1 is SEHNR and CDR2 is FQNEAQ (reference sequence).

Comments on this clone: The read terminates 3 residues ahead of where the CDR3 ends, so the germline J gene completes it. The chain joins TRBV19 to TRBJ1-1; TRBD1 matches at 7 bases. CDR1 and CDR2 (germline): LNHDA, SQIVND (reference sequence). The J segment lost 4 bases and the V segment lost 5 bases, leaving 10 bases of the junction unmatched. The CDR3 runs 15 residues. The sequenced part of the CDR3 DNA is TGTGCCAGTAGTTCCGACAGGGAAAGGCGCACTGAA. Its protein product is CASSSDRERRTE. The whole CDR3 protein reads CASSSDRERRTEAFF.

A few counts support this clone. The read is 3 residues too short to cover the CDR3 end, so that end is filled in from the germline J gene. The chain employs TRBV19 and TRBJ1-6; unclear D gene. This CDR3 is 12 amino acids long. The germline V gene encodes CDR1 LNHDA and CDR2 SQIVND (reference sequence). Trimming removed 3 bases at V and 8 bases at J, with 5 bases between. The CDR3: CASSMSDSPLHF. CDR3 bases read: TGTGCCAGTAGTATGTCAGATTCACCC.

Of note for this clone: The read terminates 3 residues ahead of where the CDR3 ends, so the germline J gene completes it. The chain couples TRBV19 to TRBJ2-5; the D gene is possibly TRBD1 (5 bases). The CDR3 length is 13 residues. In germline, CDR1 is LNHDA, CDR2 SQIVND (reference sequence). V was pared by 9 bases and J by 0 bases, with 11 bases between. Here the CDR3 reads CASARTNQETQYF. The DNA read from the CDR3 is TGTGCCAGCGCCCGGACAAACCAAGAGACC.

On this clone: The read comes to an end 3 residues before the CDR3 does, leaving the germline J gene to fill in the end. The rearrangement uses TRBV7-9 and TRBJ1-4; the D is unclear. CDR3 size: 15 residues. Germline CDR1 is SEHNR and CDR2 is FQNEAQ (reference sequence). Trimming left V 5 bases short and J 8 bases short, with 18 bases between. Incomplete CDR3 DNA: TGTGCCAGCAGCCCTGAGGAGGCCTTGGGCGAAAAA. This codes for CASSPEEALGEK. Given in full, the CDR3 is CASSPEEALGEKLFF.

This clone has more than one count but fewer than ten. The read gets to within 3 residues of the CDR3 end, and the germline J gene fills in the rest. The genes are TRBV19 and TRBJ2-1, with 7 nucleotides matching TRBD2. The V segment lost 4 bases and the J segment 0 bases; nucleotides outside the gene matches: 9. The germline V gene has CDR1 LNHDA and CDR2 SQIVND (reference sequence). This CDR3 comprises 17 residues. The CDR3 loop is CASSNPPRGSSYNEQFF. Partial CDR3 DNA: TGTGCCAGTAGTAACCCCCCGCGGGGGAGCTCCTACAATGAG.

In its sample, this clone was seen a few times. The read stops 3 residues short of the end of the CDR3; the missing end is completed from the germline J gene. J is TRBJ2-3 and V is TRBV5-1; TRBD2 aligns across 9 bases. The V gene end was trimmed by 5 bases and the J gene end by 1 base; junction bases not matched to a gene: 5. This CDR3 is 15 amino acids long. The germline gives CDR1 SGHRS, CDR2 YFSETQ. Here the CDR3 reads CASSSVAGGTDTQYF. The sequenced part of the CDR3 DNA is TGCGCCAGCAGTTCTGTAGCGGGGGGCACAGATACG. Full variable domain (missing parts from reference TRBV5-1 and TRBJ2-3): KAGVTQTPRYLIKTRGQQVTLSCSPISGHRSVSWYQQTPGQGLQFLFEYFSETQRNKGNFPGRFSGRQFSNSRSEMNVSTLELGDSALYLCASSSVAGGTDTQYFGPGTRLTVL.

This clone was seen repeatedly, ten times or more. The sequenced CDR3 bases are TGTGCCAGTAACCTAGGGGGCGGCAACTCCTACAATGAG. Protein sequence: CASNLGGGNSYNE. The CDR3 reads in full as CASNLGGGNSYNEQFF. The rearrangement uses TRBV19 and TRBJ2-1; 7 bases line up with TRBD1. From the germline J gene comes the end of the CDR3, since the read stops 3 residues before it. The CDR3 sequence is 16 residues long. V lost 7 bases, J lost 0 bases, and 9 bases stayed unmatched. Germline CDR1 and CDR2: LNHDA and SQIVND (reference sequence).

This clone was counted only a few times. Coverage ceases 3 residues before the CDR3 finishes, and the germline J gene fills in the end. This chain links TRBV18 with TRBJ1-1; TRBD1 agrees at 8 bases. Germline CDR1 reads KGHSH; CDR2 reads LQKENI. The trim removed 3 bases at V and 4 bases at J, leaving 10 bases unmatched. CDR3 length: 16 residues. CDR3 DNA (partial): TGTGCCAGCTCACCCTCGACAGGGGATCTGGGCACTGAA. This codes for CASSPSTGDLGTE. The CDR3 as a whole reads CASSPSTGDLGTEAFF.

This clone was detected many times. Sequencing ends 3 residues short of the CDR3 end; the germline J gene provides the rest. The rearrangement joins TRBV27 to TRBJ1-1; D is perhaps TRBD1 (5 bases). CDR1 is MNHEY and CDR2 is SMNVEV in the germline V gene (reference sequence). Trimming took 5 bases from V and 4 from J, leaving 17 bases between them. The CDR3 is 15 amino acids. The CDR3 here is CASSLRSGGVTEAFF. Incomplete CDR3 DNA: TGTGCCAGCAGTCTAAGAAGTGGAGGGGTCACTGAA.

Regarding this clone: Read sequence stops 3 residues before the CDR3 end, and the germline J gene provides the missing end. V and J are TRBV2 and TRBJ1-2; 9 bases line up with TRBD1. The trim removed 7 bases at V and 4 bases at J, leaving 7 bases unmatched. The CDR3 totals 14 residues. Germline loops: CDR1 SNHLY, CDR2 FYNNEI. The sequenced part of the CDR3 DNA is TGTGCCAGCACCCTACAGGGGGCACTCTATGGC. It translates to CASTLQGALYG. The full CDR3 is CASTLQGALYGYTF. Together with reference TRBV2 and TRBJ1-2, the CDR3 gives the full variable domain: EPEVTQTPSHQVTQMGQEVILRCVPISNHLYFYWYRQILGQKVEFLVSFYNNEISEKSEIFDDQFSVERPDGSNFTLKIRSTKLEDSAMYFCASTLQGALYGYTFGSGTRLTVV.

This clone has a count of ten or more. Sequencing ends 3 residues short of the CDR3 end; the germline J gene provides the rest. The V call is TRBV28, the J call TRBJ1-6, with 9 nucleotides matching TRBD1. V shed 8 bases and J 9 bases; nucleotides not matched to a gene: 8. Germline V gives CDR1 MDHEN, CDR2 SYDVKM. This CDR3 is built from 14 residues. CDR3 residues: CASSFLDRGSPLHF. The sequenced part of the CDR3 DNA is TGTGCCAGCTCGTTCCTGGACAGGGGTTCACCC.